Each of the 23 T cell receptor beta chains below was sequenced from the same sample in a study of T cell responses to AZD1222 COVID-19 vaccine. Data came from immunoSEQ multiplex PCR; TCRdb stores just in-frame clones and leaves some out. The sample lists approximately 92,000 clones; about nine tenths were seen once. The sample was peripheral blood, taken on day 0 of AZD1222 vaccination. These receptors all stem from an adult in good health.

The chain recombines TRBV5-1 with TRBJ1-2; D remains unclear. CDR3 length: 13 residues. The germline V and J ends were trimmed by 3 bases and 6 bases, with 12 bases remaining between them. Germline assignment: CDR1 SGHRS and CDR2 YFSETQ. The CDR3 nucleotides are TGCGCCAGCAGCTGGGGTCAAGGAAATGGCTACACCTTC. It is translated as CASSWGQGNGYTF.

The chain has TRBV19 and TRBJ1-5; unclear D gene. Trimming stripped 8 bases from V and 4 bases from J, with 12 bases between. Germline V lookup: CDR1 LNHDA, CDR2 SQIVND (reference sequence). The CDR3 spans 13 residues. CDR3 amino acids: CASGKQSNQPQHF. The CDR3 DNA is TGTGCCAGTGGCAAACAGTCTAATCAGCCCCAGCATTTT.

The chain couples TRBV7-2 to TRBJ1-2; D gene unclear. Trimming cost V 5 bases and J 3 bases, with 13 bases left between them. Per germline, CDR1 SGHTA and CDR2 FQGNSA. CDR3 length equals 14 residues. CDR3 nucleotide sequence: TGTGCCAGCAGCCCAACCCTCGGCGACTATGGCTACACCTTC. Protein sequence: CASSPTLGDYGYTF.

The CDR3 protein is CASSLGLEENSPLHF. The CDR3 coding sequence is TGCGCCAGCAGCTTGGGCCTAGAGGAGAATTCACCCCTCCACTTT. V is TRBV5-1 and J is TRBJ1-6; no definite D call. Trimming removed 0 bases from V and 7 bases from J, with 11 bases in between. The CDR3 has 15 amino acids. Germline V gene data show CDR1 as SGHRS and CDR2 as YFSETQ.

CDR3 residues: CASSLGTSGVYNEQFF. CDR3 nucleotides: TGTGCCAGCAGCTTAGGGACTAGCGGGGTTTACAATGAGCAGTTCTTC. V gene TRBV11-1 combines with J gene TRBJ2-1; 12 positions agree with TRBD2. This CDR3 has 16 residues. The trim removed 1 base at V and 4 bases at J, leaving 2 bases unmatched. The germline CDR1 and CDR2 sequences are SGHAT and FQDESV (reference sequence). The whole variable domain, filled in from reference TRBV11-1 and TRBJ2-1, reads EAEVAQSPRYKITEKSQAVAFWCDPISGHATLYWYRQILGQGPELLVQFQDESVVDDSQLPKDRFSAERLKGVDSTLKIQPAELGDSAMYLCASSLGTSGVYNEQFFGPGTRLTVL.

CDR3 in amino acids: CASSLGQLNTEAFF. The CDR3 DNA follows: TGTGCCAGCAGCTTAGGACAGCTCAACACTGAAGCTTTCTTT. The gene calls are TRBV7-9 and TRBJ1-1; D possibly corresponds to TRBD1 (5 bases). This CDR3 contains 14 residues. Trimming stripped 1 base from V and 2 bases from J, with 8 bases between. Looked up from germline, CDR1 is SEHNR and CDR2 is FQNEAQ (reference sequence).

The chain links TRBV23-1 to TRBJ2-2; D ambiguous. TRBV23-1 is classed as an ORF, of uncertain function. The CDR3 runs 15 residues. Trimming shortened V by 5 bases and J by 3 bases, and 13 bases separated the two germline ends. The CDR3 DNA sequence: TGCGCCAGCAGTATGGGTGGTGGGTACACCGGGGAGCTGTTTTTT. Residues: CASSMGGGYTGELFF.

The chain uses TRBV5-1 and TRBJ1-6; D remains unclear. V lost 1 base, J lost 8 bases, and 10 bases lay in between. The germline V gene has CDR1 SGHRS and CDR2 YFSETQ. This CDR3 region has 14 residues. The CDR3 is CASSLTYSDSPLHF. In nucleotides, the CDR3 is TGCGCCAGCAGCTTGACGTATTCAGATTCACCCCTCCACTTT.

V gene TRBV29-1 combines with J gene TRBJ1-1, with 9 bases identical to TRBD1. After removal of 4 bases from V and 5 bases from J, the junction contained 5 bases not matched to a gene. This CDR3 region has 13 residues. In germline, CDR1 is SQVTM, CDR2 ANQGSEA. Here the CDR3 reads CSVATGGWTEAFF. In nucleotides, the CDR3 is TGCAGCGTTGCCACAGGGGGCTGGACTGAAGCTTTCTTT.

The V call is TRBV5-4, the J call TRBJ2-1; D possibly uses TRBD1 or TRBD2 (6 bases each). Looked up from germline, CDR1 is SGHNT and CDR2 is YYREEE (reference sequence). This CDR3 is built from 12 residues. Trimming cost V 5 bases and J 16 bases, with 19 bases left between them. Here the CDR3 reads CASRPVGGPPFF. Written as DNA, the CDR3 is TGTGCCAGCAGACCCGTTGGGGGGCCCCCATTCTTC. Using reference TRBV5-4 and TRBJ2-1 for the parts outside the CDR3, the full variable domain is ETGVTQSPTHLIKTRGQQVTLRCSSQSGHNTVSWYQQALGQGPQFIFQYYREEENGRGNFPPRFSGLQFPNYSSELNVNALELDDSALYLCASRPVGGPPFFGPGTRLTVL.

This rearrangement joins TRBV6-5 to TRBJ2-7; 7 nucleotides align to TRBD1. This CDR3 contains 13 residues. Germline trimming cut 10 bases from V and 2 bases from J; bases unmatched to any gene: 8. Germline CDR1 is MNHEY and CDR2 is SVGAGI. The CDR3 here is CATTGTATYEQYF. The CDR3 nucleotides are TGTGCCACCACCGGGACAGCGACCTACGAGCAGTACTTC.

The DNA of the CDR3 is TGTGCCAGCAGCTTCGGAGGTGAAGCTTTCTTT. Protein sequence: CASSFGGEAFF. The genes are TRBV5-4 and TRBJ1-1; D remains ambiguous. V lost 2 bases and J lost 7, with 6 bases in between. Per germline, CDR1 SGHNT and CDR2 YYREEE (reference sequence). The CDR3 loop spans 11 amino acids.

The gene calls are TRBV7-9 and TRBJ1-5, with 10 bases identical to TRBD1. Germline V gene lookup returns CDR1 SEHNR and CDR2 FQNEAQ (reference sequence). This CDR3 is built from 14 residues. Trimming at V came to 3 bases and at J to 4 bases, leaving 0 bases not matched to a gene. CDR3 protein: CASSLGQGNQPQHF. In DNA, the CDR3 is TGTGCCAGCAGCTTGGGACAGGGGAATCAGCCCCAGCATTTT.

Here the CDR3 reads CATTSGVNEKLFF. The CDR3 nucleotides are TGTGCCACAACCTCGGGGGTGAATGAAAAACTGTTTTTT. The chain joins TRBV6-6 to TRBJ1-4; maybe TRBD1 (5 bases). The germline V gene has CDR1 MNHNY and CDR2 SVGAGI (reference sequence). CDR3 length: 13 residues. Trimming pared 10 bases from V and 5 bases from J, leaving 14 bases between.

This rearrangement joins TRBV3-1 (or the pseudogene TRBV3-2) to TRBJ2-1; no firm D call. Germline V lookup: CDR1 LGHDT, CDR2 YNNKEL (reference sequence). Trimming removed 1 base at V and 10 bases at J, with 5 bases between. The CDR3 spans 11 residues. For the CDR3, the DNA is TGTGCCAGCAGCCAAGGATTCGAGCAGTTCTTC. This translates into CASSQGFEQFF.

The chain employs TRBV3-1 (or the pseudogene TRBV3-2) and TRBJ2-1, with a possible D match to TRBD2 (6 bases). Germline CDR1 LGHDT, CDR2 YNNKEL (reference sequence). The CDR3 contains 16 residues. The V gene lost 1 base and the J gene lost 2 bases, with 12 bases spanning the gap. The CDR3 nucleotides are TGTGCCAGCAGCCAAGGCCCCCCGGGGGCCTACAATGAGCAGTTCTTC. Its protein is CASSQGPPGAYNEQFF.

The chain carries TRBV7-2 and TRBJ1-6, with D unresolved. The germline V gene encodes CDR1 SGHTA and CDR2 FQGNSA. The CDR3 runs to 15 residues. V was clipped by 0 bases and J by 4 bases, with 7 bases between them. CDR3 sequence reads: CASSLALQYNSPLHF. The CDR3 nucleotides read TGTGCCAGCAGCTTAGCGCTACAGTATAATTCACCCCTCCACTTT. The full variable domain, its missing parts supplied by reference TRBV7-2 and TRBJ1-6, is GAGVSQSPSNKVTEKGKDVELRCDPISGHTALYWYRQSLGQGLEFLIYFQGNSAPDKSGLPSDRFSAERTGGSVSTLTIQRTQQEDSAVYLCASSLALQYNSPLHFGNGTRLTVT.

This chain joins TRBV28 and TRBJ1-1; D may be TRBD1 (6 bases). CDR3 length equals 16 residues. Germline V gene lookup returns CDR1 MDHEN and CDR2 SYDVKM. Deletions cut 4 bases from V and 9 bases from J, with 24 bases between. The CDR3 sequence is CASSSRPPDRETQAFF. Here the CDR3 DNA reads TGTGCCAGCAGTTCTCGTCCCCCGGACAGAGAAACGCAAGCTTTCTTT.

V gene TRBV5-1 combines with J gene TRBJ2-7, with 11 bases that match TRBD2. Germline V gene data show CDR1 as SGHRS and CDR2 as YFSETQ. CDR3 size: 15 residues. V lost 2 bases and J lost 4; bases outside the gene matches: 5. The CDR3 nucleotides read TGCGCCAGCAGCTTTGTTCTAGCGGGGGGATACGAGCAGTACTTC. The encoded protein is CASSFVLAGGYEQYF.

The chain links TRBV6-5 to TRBJ1-3, with a weak D call TRBD1 (6 bases). CDR1 and CDR2 from the germline V gene are MNHEY and SVGAGI. The CDR3 loop spans 16 amino acids. The V end lost 0 bases, the J end lost 4 bases, and 13 bases lay between the germline ends. The CDR3, as DNA: TGTGCCAGCAGTTACTCAGTGACAGGCAGCGGAAACACCATATATTTT. Translated, it gives CASSYSVTGSGNTIYF.

J is TRBJ2-7 and V is TRBV7-8; the match to TRBD2 covers 11 bases. V lost 3 bases to trimming and J lost 0 bases; unmatched junction nucleotides: 10. This CDR3 spans 18 amino acids. Germline V CDR1 and CDR2: SGHVS, FQNEAQ. The chain's CDR3 is CASSFTSGGIGSSYEQYF. CDR3 in DNA: TGTGCCAGCAGCTTTACTAGCGGGGGCATTGGAAGCTCCTACGAGCAGTACTTC.

The genes are TRBV6-2 or TRBV6-3 and TRBJ2-7; perhaps TRBD2 as D (5 bases). Trimming took 4 bases from V and 2 from J, leaving 18 bases between them. The germline V gene has CDR1 MNHEY and CDR2 SVGEGT. The CDR3 runs 16 residues. CDR3 DNA: TGTGCCAGCAGTTGGCGGGCAGGTCTCTCTACCTACGAGCAGTACTTC. It specifies CASSWRAGLSTYEQYF.

This chain links TRBV28 with TRBJ1-6, with D tentatively TRBD1 (5 bases). This CDR3 comprises 16 residues. Trimming pared 6 bases from V and 0 bases from J, leaving 12 bases between. Germline values: CDR1 MDHEN, CDR2 SYDVKM. The CDR3 bases are TGTGCCAGCAGGGCGGGGGGGAGCTCCTATAATTCACCCCTCCACTTT. It encodes CASRAGGSSYNSPLHF. Full variable domain (remainder filled in from reference TRBV28 and TRBJ1-6): DVKVTQSSRYLVKRTGEKVFLECVQDMDHENMFWYRQDPGLGLRLIYFSYDVKMKEKGDIPEGYSVSREKKERFSLILESASTNQTSMYLCASRAGGSSYNSPLHFGNGTRLTVT.